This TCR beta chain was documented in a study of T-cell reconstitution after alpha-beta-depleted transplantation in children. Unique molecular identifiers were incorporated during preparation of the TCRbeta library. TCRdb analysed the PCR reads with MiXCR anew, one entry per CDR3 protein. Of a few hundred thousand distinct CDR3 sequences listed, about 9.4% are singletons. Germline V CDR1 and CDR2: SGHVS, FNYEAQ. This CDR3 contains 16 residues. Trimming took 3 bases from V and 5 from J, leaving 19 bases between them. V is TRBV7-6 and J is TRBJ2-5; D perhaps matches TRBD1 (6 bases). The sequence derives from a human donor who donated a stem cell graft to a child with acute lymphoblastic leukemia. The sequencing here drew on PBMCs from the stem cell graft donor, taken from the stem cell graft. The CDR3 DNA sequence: TGTGCCAGCAGCTTGTTGTCAGGGGATAGTTGGGAGACCCAGTACTTC. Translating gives CASSLLSGDSWETQYF.